Listed below are T cell receptor beta chains from one sample, sequenced in a study of T cell repertoires in cytomegalovirus infection. In TCRdb, the reads were re-called with MiXCR into one record per CDR3 protein. The sample lists about 150,000 distinct CDR3 sequences, over 30% occurring once. Their target antigens are unknown. The sample consisted of CD8+ T cells from cultured PBMCs, taken from culture after CMV antigen stimulation. All receptors derive from a human donor in good health (CMV status not recorded). Some clones in this sample may be carry-over from other donors' samples. Both conserved end residues are part of each CDR3. The order of the fields is J gene, D gene, V gene, clone size, CDR3 DNA, CDR3 protein. A D gene is named only where the DNA matches it firmly. The size entry is marked missing in some rows and otherwise reads once, few, many or a size class.

TRBJ2-3 | TRBD2 | TRBV20-1 | few | TGCAGTGCTAGGCTTGACGGGGGGGCAGATACGCAGTATTTT | CSARLDGGADTQYF
TRBJ2-1 | . | TRBV9 | . | TGTGCCAGCAGCGGAAGGGGCTCGTACAATGAGCAGTTCTTC | CASSGRGSYNEQFF
TRBJ1-1 | . | TRBV12-5 | few | TGTGCTAGTGGTTTCGGGAACACTGAAGCTTTCTTT | CASGFGNTEAFF
TRBJ1-1 | . | TRBV28 | few | TGTGCCAGCAGTTTATTCGGGGGGAGGGGTTGGACTGAAGCTTTCTTT | CASSLFGGRGWTEAFF
TRBJ2-3 | . | TRBV4-1 | . | TGCGCCAGCAGCCAAGATACGGCAGCCGATACGCAGTATTTT | CASSQDTAADTQYF
TRBJ1-1 | . | TRBV12-3/TRBV12-4 | . | TGTGCCAGCAGTTTAGCGACGGAGGTGAACACTGAAACTTTCTTT | CASSLATEVNTETFF
TRBJ2-6 | . | TRBV7-9 | . | TGTGCCAGCGATTCTGGGGCCAACGTCCTGACTTTC | CASDSGANVLTF
TRBJ2-5 | . | TRBV25-1 | once | TGTGCCAGCAGTGCCGTGGTGGGACAAGAGACCCAGTACTTC | CASSAVVGQETQYF
TRBJ2-7 | . | TRBV20-1 | few | TGCAGTGCTGTAGACTTGTACGAGCAGTACTTC | CSAVDLYEQYF
TRBJ2-6 | . | TRBV19 | . | TGTGCCAGTGGACCGAGTGGGGCCAACGTCCTGACTTTC | CASGPSGANVLTF
TRBJ1-1 | . | TRBV18 | many | TGTGCCAGCTCACCAGAGGGTGTCACTGAAGCTTTCTTT | CASSPEGVTEAFF
TRBJ2-6 | . | TRBV27 | few | TGTGCCAGCAGTCCCGCGGGGAGCGGGGCCAACGTCCTGACTTTC | CASSPAGSGANVLTF
TRBJ1-3 | . | TRBV27 | . | TGTGCCAGCAGTTCCCGCCCAGCTGGAAACACCATATATTTT | CASSSRPAGNTIYF
TRBJ1-1 | . | TRBV7-4 | . | TGTGCCAGCACCCTACAGGGTGAAGACACTGAAGCTTTCTTT | CASTLQGEDTEAFF
TRBJ2-3 | TRBD2 | TRBV5-1 | . | TGCGCCAGCAGCTTGGCCGCGGCGGGGGGCGGGGCAGATACGCAGTATTTT | CASSLAAAGGGADTQYF
TRBJ2-7 | TRBD1 | TRBV28 | . | TGTGCCAGCAGTTCACAACTCGGGACAGTGAGCTCCTACGAGCAGTACTTC | CASSSQLGTVSSYEQYF
TRBJ2-1 | TRBD2 | TRBV20-1 | . | TGCAGTGCTGCCGAGGGACTAGCGGGTCGGAGCTCCTACAATGAGCAGTTCTTC | CSAAEGLAGRSSYNEQFF
TRBJ1-6 | . | TRBV6-1 | . | TGTGCCAGCAGTCGCGCTGAACTTGAACCCTATAATTCACCCCTCCACTTT | CASSRAELEPYNSPLHF
TRBJ2-1 | . | TRBV28 | . | TGTGCCAGCAGTTTACCCCTGGGGCCTGATTACTTC | CASSLPLGPDYF
TRBJ1-2 | . | TRBV9 | . | TGTGCCAGCAGGTCCCTTGGGGATGACTACACCTTC | CASRSLGDDYTF
TRBJ1-1 | . | TRBV10-2 | . | TGCGCCAGCAGTGCCGGCAGCACTGAAGCTTTCTTT | CASSAGSTEAFF
TRBJ1-1 | TRBD1 | TRBV20-1 | . | TGCAGTGCTAGCAGGGGGGACACTGAAGCTTTCTTT | CSASRGDTEAFF
TRBJ2-6 | . | TRBV6-5 | many | TGTGCCAGCAGTTACTCAAGTCCGAAGGGGACTGGGGCCAACGTCCTGACTTTC | CASSYSSPKGTGANVLTF
TRBJ2-7 | . | TRBV4-1 | . | TGCGCCAGCAGCCAAGACTCGAGCCGGGGTAGGTACGAGCAGTACTTC | CASSQDSSRGRYEQYF
TRBJ2-3 | . | TRBV12-5 | few | TGTGCTAGTGGTCCGGGACTCTCCACAGATACGCAGTATTTT | CASGPGLSTDTQYF
TRBJ1-1 | . | TRBV15 | . | TGTGCCACCAGCAGAGAAGCGAACACTGAAGCTTTCTTT | CATSREANTEAFF
TRBJ2-2 | TRBD1 | TRBV5-4 | . | TGTGCCAGCAGCTTGGGGGACAGCACCGGGGAGCTGTTTTTT | CASSLGDSTGELFF
TRBJ1-2 | TRBD1 | TRBV27 | . | TGTGCCAGCAGTTTAACCGGACAGGGTTACTATGGCTACACCTTC | CASSLTGQGYYGYTF
TRBJ1-1 | . | TRBV9 | . | TGTGCCAGCGGTCAGGTGAACACTGAAGCTTTCTTT | CASGQVNTEAFF
TRBJ1-2 | TRBD1 | TRBV7-4 | . | TGTGCCAGCAGCGCTCCCTTCCGGGACAGATATGGTGGCTACACCTTC | CASSAPFRDRYGGYTF
TRBJ2-7 | . | TRBV3-1 | few | TGTGCCAGCAGCCAAGGAACCGGGACATCCTACGAGCAGTACTTC | CASSQGTGTSYEQYF
TRBJ2-6 | . | TRBV27 | . | TGTGCCAGCAGTTTCCTTAAGAGCTCTGGGGCCAACGTCCTGACTTTC | CASSFLKSSGANVLTF
TRBJ2-7 | TRBD2 | TRBV7-9 | . | TGTGCCAGCAGCCGACCCCCTAGCGGGGGGAGGTACGAGCAGTACTTC | CASSRPPSGGRYEQYF
TRBJ2-1 | . | TRBV7-9 | . | TGTGCCAGCAGCTGGCCCGGGGGGCTTCGGTACAATGAGCAGTTCTTC | CASSWPGGLRYNEQFF
TRBJ2-3 | . | TRBV6-1 | few | TGTGCCAGCACCCCAGGTTCCTTCACAGATACGCAGTATTTT | CASTPGSFTDTQYF
TRBJ1-2 | TRBD1 | TRBV5-4 | few | TGTGCCAGCAGCCCCATCGGGACAGGGGGCAAGGACTATGGCTACACCTTC | CASSPIGTGGKDYGYTF
TRBJ2-2 | . | TRBV12-3/TRBV12-4 | . | TGTGCCAGCAGTTTATACGTGCCTAGCGTGTCGAACACCGGGGAGCTGTTTTTT | CASSLYVPSVSNTGELFF
TRBJ2-2 | . | TRBV5-4 | few | TGTGCCAGCAGCTTCCTTAGCGGAACCGGGGAGCTGTTTTTT | CASSFLSGTGELFF
TRBJ2-3 | TRBD2 | TRBV27 | . | TGTGCCAGCAGTTTCGGGGGGGGCCGCACAGATACGCAGTATTTT | CASSFGGGRTDTQYF
TRBJ2-1 | . | TRBV28 | . | TGTGCCAGCAGCCCTCACCGGGGGCCAGGGAATGAGCAGTTCTTC | CASSPHRGPGNEQFF
TRBJ1-1 | . | TRBV19 | . | TGTGCCAGTAGTATCGAGGCGGATGAAGCTTTCTTT | CASSIEADEAFF
TRBJ1-1 | . | TRBV5-6 | once | TGTGCCAGCAGCTTGGGGGACCGGGAAAATCCTGAAGCTTTCTTT | CASSLGDRENPEAFF
TRBJ1-1 | TRBD1 | TRBV11-2 | . | TGTGCCAGCAACATATTCGGACAGGGGAACACTGAAGCTTTCTTT | CASNIFGQGNTEAFF
TRBJ1-3 | . | TRBV28 | many | TGTGCCAGCAGTTTTCGACAGTTTGGGAACACCATATATTTT | CASSFRQFGNTIYF
TRBJ2-2 | . | TRBV11-2 | . | TGTGCCAGCAGCTTTTTCACCGGGGAGCTGTTTTTT | CASSFFTGELFF
TRBJ2-1 | TRBD1 | TRBV3-1 | few | TGTGCCAGCAGCCAAGATTGGCAGGGGGCTGCCAATGAGCAGTTCTTC | CASSQDWQGAANEQFF
TRBJ2-3 | . | TRBV2 | . | TGTGCCAGCAGTGAGTCAGATACGCAGTATTTT | CASSESDTQYF
TRBJ1-3 | . | TRBV4-1 | . | TGCGCCAGCAGCGAAGGCGGCGGGTACTCTGGAAACACCATATATTTT | CASSEGGGYSGNTIYF
TRBJ2-6 | TRBD1 | TRBV6-6 | few | TGTGCCAGCGAGCACCACCCCGGGACAGCCTCTGGGGCCAACGTCCTGACTTTC | CASEHHPGTASGANVLTF
TRBJ1-1 | . | TRBV6-1 | many | TGTGCCAGCAGACAAAAAGGAGGGATGAACACTGAAGCTTTCTTT | CASRQKGGMNTEAFF
TRBJ2-1 | . | TRBV2 | . | TGTGCCAGGGGGGGAAGCGGGCAGTTCTTC | CARGGSGQFF
TRBJ1-6 | . | TRBV27 | . | TGTGCCAGCAGTTTACTCAAGGCGGCGGGTTCACCCCTCCACTTT | CASSLLKAAGSPLHF
TRBJ1-1 | . | TRBV6-2/TRBV6-3 | many | TGTGCCAGCAGTTACGTAGGCATGAACACTGAAGCTTTCTTT | CASSYVGMNTEAFF
TRBJ1-6 | . | TRBV7-2 | few | TGTGCCAGCAGCTTGGACACCGGTAATTCACCCCTCCACTTT | CASSLDTGNSPLHF
TRBJ2-1 | . | TRBV7-6 | . | TGTGCCAGCAGCTTATTACTTTCCTCCTACAATGAGCAGTTCTTC | CASSLLLSSYNEQFF
TRBJ1-2 | . | TRBV27 | many | TGTGCCAGCAGTCGCGGACCCAAGGATGGCTACACCTTC | CASSRGPKDGYTF
TRBJ2-1 | . | TRBV7-9 | few | TGTGCCAGCCTTTCCTTGGCGGGGTTCGACTACAATGAGCAGTTCTTC | CASLSLAGFDYNEQFF
TRBJ2-1 | TRBD1 | TRBV7-9 | . | TGTGCCAGCAGCTTAGGGCCTCCCGGGACAGGGTACAATGAGCAGTTCTTC | CASSLGPPGTGYNEQFF
TRBJ1-4 | TRBD1 | TRBV30 | many | TGTGCCTGGGGACGGGGACAGGGGGCAGTGGAACTGTTTTTT | CAWGRGQGAVELFF
TRBJ1-3 | . | TRBV19 | . | TGTGCCAGTAGTATCCCCCGTCAGAGCTCTGGAAACACCATATATTTT | CASSIPRQSSGNTIYF